Below are 27 T cell receptor beta chains sequenced from a single sample in a study of T cells in Graves' hyperthyroidism and ophthalmopathy. RNA transcripts served as the template for amplifying TCR beta CDR3 regions. First-round RT-PCR of the TCR CDR3 relied on the HTBI primer set. TCRdb itself ran the multiplex PCR reads through MiXCR, one entry per CDR3 protein. The sample records about 200,000 distinct CDR3 sequences, 18% being singletons. Sample: blood. These receptors were collected from a man aged 40-50 years with Graves' hyperthyroidism.

The table lists this clonotype with many counts. The chain recombines TRBV5-1 with TRBJ1-2, with 7 bases lining up with TRBD1. Trimming cost V 4 bases and J 4 bases; bases outside gene matches: 13. CDR1 and CDR2 (germline): SGHRS, YFSETQ. The CDR3 spans 16 residues. The CDR3 DNA reads as TGCGCCAGCAGCCCGAAGGATAAGGGGGCCGGCTATGGCTACACCTTC. It translates to CASSPKDKGAGYGYTF. Using reference TRBV5-1 and TRBJ1-2 for the parts outside the CDR3, the full variable domain is KAGVTQTPRYLIKTRGQQVTLSCSPISGHRSVSWYQQTPGQGLQFLFEYFSETQRNKGNFPGRFSGRQFSNSRSEMNVSTLELGDSALYLCASSPKDKGAGYGYTFGSGTRLTVV.

There are a few counts of this clonotype. The genes are TRBV10-3 and TRBJ1-5; D gene uncertain. V lost 1 base and J 0 bases, leaving 1 base between the germline ends. CDR1 and CDR2 (germline): ENHRY, SYGVKD. The CDR3 contains 13 residues. CDR3 protein: CAISEYSNQPQHF. The CDR3 DNA is TGTGCCATCAGTGAGTATAGCAATCAGCCCCAGCATTTT.

The chain carries TRBV28 and TRBJ2-2; D gene uncertain. Germline assignment: CDR1 MDHEN and CDR2 SYDVKM. The CDR3 spans 16 residues. Trimming removed 2 bases from V and 1 base from J, with 11 bases in between. This chain's CDR3 is CASSLPAAGNTGELFF. DNA of the CDR3: TGTGCCAGCAGTTTACCCGCGGCAGGGAACACCGGGGAGCTGTTTTTT.

This rearrangement joins TRBV2 to TRBJ2-6; D is unresolved. V shed 6 bases and J shed 1 base, with 10 bases lying between them. CDR3 length: 15 amino acids. From germline, CDR1 is SNHLY and CDR2 FYNNEI. The DNA for the CDR3 is TGTGCCAGCAGGAGTATAAGGTCTGGGGCCAACGTCCTGACTTTC. It translates to CASRSIRSGANVLTF.

This chain uses TRBV20-1 with TRBJ1-5, with D perhaps TRBD1 (5 bases). Germline values: CDR1 DFQATT, CDR2 SNEGSKA (reference sequence). There are 16 residues in the CDR3. Between the trimmed V and J ends, which lost 2 bases and 0 bases, there was a span of 14 bases. The CDR3 DNA follows: TGCAGTGCTAGACCGCGCTGGGGGAGTAGCAATCAGCCCCAGCATTTT. Protein product: CSARPRWGSSNQPQHF.

This clonotype has more than one count but fewer than ten. The DNA of the CDR3 is TGTGCCAGCAGCTCTATGTCGGGACGGGGGCTGGGCACAGATACGCAGTATTTT. Amino acid sequence: CASSSMSGRGLGTDTQYF. The V gene is TRBV11-2, the J gene TRBJ2-3; D might be TRBD1 or TRBD2, each matching 6 bases. V gave up 4 bases and J gave up 1 base, with 21 bases separating them. CDR1 SGHAT and CDR2 FQNNGV come from the germline V gene. CDR3 length: 18 amino acids. Full variable domain (remainder filled in from reference TRBV11-2 and TRBJ2-3): EAGVAQSPRYKIIEKRQSVAFWCNPISGHATLYWYQQILGQGPKLLIQFQNNGVVDDSQLPKDRFSAERLKGVDSTLKIQPAKLEDSAVYLCASSSMSGRGLGTDTQYFGPGTRLTVL.

This clonotype has ten or more counts. V is TRBV7-8 and J is TRBJ2-2; D might be TRBD1 (5 bases). The length of the CDR3 is 15 residues. Germline V CDR1 and CDR2: SGHVS, FQNEAQ. Trimming pared 1 base from V and 6 bases from J, leaving 12 bases between. The CDR3 region is CASSLGSQGSGELFF. CDR3 in DNA: TGTGCCAGCAGCTTAGGCAGCCAGGGTTCCGGGGAGCTGTTTTTT. Combining the CDR3 with reference TRBV7-8 and TRBJ2-2 gives the whole variable domain GAGVSQSPRYKVAKRGQDVALRCDPISGHVSLFWYQQALGQGPEFLTYFQNEAQLDKSGLPSDRFFAERPEGSVSTLKIQRTQQEDSAVYLCASSLGSQGSGELFFGEGSRLTVL.

This clonotype has more than one count but fewer than ten. The rearrangement uses TRBV12-3 or TRBV12-4 and TRBJ1-5, with 8 nucleotides matching TRBD1. The CDR3 length is 15 residues. V shed 4 bases, J shed 4 bases, and the junction held 6 bases outside the gene matches. The CDR3 coding sequence is TGTGCCAGCAGTTCCAGACAGGGGAGGAATCAGCCCCAGCATTTT. This translates into CASSSRQGRNQPQHF.

This clonotype has ten or more counts. The chain joins TRBV7-2 to TRBJ2-3; D not resolved. This CDR3 is 14 amino acids long. Trimming stripped 5 bases from V and 1 base from J, with 10 bases between. Germline V CDR1 and CDR2: SGHTA, FQGNSA. The CDR3 sequence: CASSGHRGTDTQYF. In DNA, the CDR3 is TGTGCCAGCAGCGGCCACCGGGGCACAGATACGCAGTATTTT.

This clonotype was observed many times. The chain is built from TRBV20-1 and TRBJ2-7; D remains unclear. V shed 1 base and J shed 0 bases, with 7 bases lying between them. The CDR3 sequence is 13 residues long. The germline CDR1 and CDR2 sequences are DFQATT and SNEGSKA (reference sequence). CDR3 in amino acids: CSARVYSSYEQYF. The CDR3 DNA is TGCAGTGCTAGAGTGTACAGCTCCTACGAGCAGTACTTC.

This clonotype was observed a few times. This chain connects TRBV13 to TRBJ2-2; D uncertain. Germline V lookup: CDR1 PRHDT, CDR2 FYEKMQ (reference sequence). This CDR3 is built from 15 residues. V shed 2 bases and J shed 0 bases, with 7 bases lying between them. CDR3 residues: CASSLFTANTGELFF. In DNA form, the CDR3 reads TGTGCCAGCAGCTTATTTACGGCGAACACCGGGGAGCTGTTTTTT. The whole variable domain, remainder taken from reference TRBV13 and TRBJ2-2, is AAGVIQSPRHLIKEKRETATLKCYPIPRHDTVYWYQQGPGQDPQFLISFYEKMQSDKGSIPDRFSAQQFSDYHSELNMSSLELGDSALYFCASSLFTANTGELFFGEGSRLTVL.

This clonotype was observed a handful of times. One junction end disagrees with the germline gene, perhaps due to a read error. V usage is TRBV25-1 and J usage is TRBJ2-2; 9 nucleotides align to TRBD2. Germline V gene sequence: CDR1 MGHDK, CDR2 SYGVNS. The CDR3 spans 17 residues. Here the CDR3 DNA reads TGTGCCGGCAGTGAATACCCTGGCGGGGGGGAACCCGGGGAGCTGTTTTTT. It is translated as CAGSEYPGGGEPGELFF.

This clonotype was seen repeatedly, ten times or more. The gene calls are TRBV7-9 and TRBJ2-3; a weak D match, TRBD2 (5 bases). The CDR3 spans 15 residues. Trimming took 1 base from V and 7 from J, leaving 15 bases between them. CDR1 is SEHNR, CDR2 FQNEAQ, per germline (reference sequence). The CDR3: CASSLDGQRGYTQYF. For the CDR3, the DNA is TGTGCCAGCAGCTTAGACGGCCAACGAGGGTATACGCAGTATTTT.

The genes are TRBV9 and TRBJ1-5, with D possibly matching TRBD1 (5 bases). CDR3 length equals 15 residues. The V and J ends lost 0 bases and 0 bases respectively, with 7 bases between them. Germline V gene lookup returns CDR1 SGDLS and CDR2 YYNGEE. The CDR3 bases are TGTGCCAGCAGCGTAGGACAGAATAGCAATCAGCCCCAGCATTTT. It translates to CASSVGQNSNQPQHF.

This clonotype occurred a few times. CDR3 in DNA: TGTGCCAGCACGAAGAGCGATCTTTATGAAGCTTTCTTT. It yields the protein CASTKSDLYEAFF. The chain is built from TRBV28 and TRBJ1-1; D is uncertain. The V gene lost 7 bases and the J gene lost 7 bases, with 16 bases spanning the gap. This CDR3 is 13 amino acids long. Germline V gives CDR1 MDHEN, CDR2 SYDVKM.

This clonotype was recorded many times. The chain uses TRBV6-1 and TRBJ1-1; perhaps TRBD1 as D (5 bases). Germline CDR1 and CDR2: MNHNS and SASEGT. The CDR3 spans 16 residues. Deletions cut 5 bases from V and 8 bases from J, with 24 bases between. The CDR3 coding sequence is TGTGCCAGCAGTTACGGGTATTCAGTGGTACAGGAGGAAGCTTTCTTT. This sequence encodes CASSYGYSVVQEEAFF.

This clonotype appeared many times. V usage is TRBV20-1 and J usage is TRBJ2-7, with a tentative D call TRBD2 (6 bases). CDR1 DFQATT and CDR2 SNEGSKA come from the germline V gene (reference sequence). CDR3 length: 14 amino acids. Trimming took 0 bases from V and 4 from J, leaving 13 bases between them. The CDR3 spells CSARDNGGGYEQYF. The CDR3 region has the DNA TGCAGTGCTAGAGATAACGGGGGTGGGTACGAGCAGTACTTC.

This clonotype was counted many times. CDR3 residues: CATSDIDRVYEQFF. The CDR3 bases are TGTGCCACCAGTGATATAGACAGGGTATATGAGCAGTTCTTC. J is TRBJ2-1 and V is TRBV24-1; 7 bases line up with TRBD1. V lost 3 bases and J lost 8; bases outside the gene matches: 6. The CDR3 extends over 14 amino acids. Germline-derived CDR1 and CDR2 are KGHDR and SFDVKD.

The V gene is TRBV9, the J gene TRBJ1-4; D is ambiguous. This CDR3 region has 16 residues. CDR1 is SGDLS, CDR2 YYNGEE, per germline. Trimming shortened V by 3 bases and J by 0 bases, and 12 bases separated the two germline ends. The CDR3: CASSATAYATNEKLFF. The CDR3 region has the DNA TGTGCCAGCAGCGCCACGGCATATGCAACTAATGAAAAACTGTTTTTT.

This clonotype was recorded a few times. The J gene is TRBJ2-5, the V gene TRBV25-1, with D perhaps TRBD1 (7 bases). The germline CDR1 and CDR2 sequences are MGHDK and SYGVNS. The CDR3 covers 14 residues. The V and J ends lost 4 bases and 5 bases respectively, with 14 bases between them. Here the CDR3 DNA reads TGTGCCAGCAGTGTGATGACAGGGACTGAGACCCAGTACTTC. Its protein is CASSVMTGTETQYF.

V usage is TRBV6-2 or TRBV6-3 and J usage is TRBJ1-2; D not certain. V was cut by 2 bases and J by 4 bases, with 11 bases left in between. Germline CDR1 is MNHEY and CDR2 is SVGEGT. This CDR3 has 14 amino acids. The CDR3, as DNA: TGTGCCAGCAGTTACGGGCGGCAGATCTATGGCTACACCTTC. Its protein is CASSYGRQIYGYTF.

This clonotype has just a few counts. CDR3 residues: CASSIDRWGNQPQHF. CDR3 nucleotide sequence: TGTGCCAGTAGTATAGATCGTTGGGGGAATCAGCCCCAGCATTTT. This rearrangement joins TRBV19 to TRBJ1-5, with D possibly being TRBD1 (5 bases). V dropped 0 bases and J dropped 4 bases, with 10 bases sitting between them. The V gene's germline CDR1 is LNHDA and CDR2 SQIVND (reference sequence). The CDR3 extends over 15 amino acids.

This clonotype was seen many times. The gene calls are TRBV28 and TRBJ2-2; no clear D gene. The length of the CDR3 is 16 residues. V lost 6 bases and J lost 2, with 16 bases in between. The germline gives CDR1 MDHEN, CDR2 SYDVKM. CDR3 in amino acids: CASSQARDLNTGELFF. The CDR3, as DNA: TGTGCCAGCAGCCAAGCGCGAGACTTAAACACCGGGGAGCTGTTTTTT. The complete variable domain, with remaining parts taken from reference TRBV28 and TRBJ2-2, reads DVKVTQSSRYLVKRTGEKVFLECVQDMDHENMFWYRQDPGLGLRLIYFSYDVKMKEKGDIPEGYSVSREKKERFSLILESASTNQTSMYLCASSQARDLNTGELFFGEGSRLTVL.

This clonotype was detected many times. The chain carries TRBV30 and TRBJ2-7; D is uncertain. Germline lookup yields CDR1 GTSNPN and CDR2 SVGIG (reference sequence). V gave up 4 bases and J gave up 3 bases, with 7 bases separating them. The CDR3 sequence is 11 residues long. Here the CDR3 reads CAWTDFYEQYF. Written as DNA, the CDR3 is TGTGCCTGGACCGATTTCTACGAGCAGTACTTC.

At least ten counts were recorded for this clonotype. The V call is TRBV7-8, the J call TRBJ2-1, with 10 bases matching TRBD2. The CDR3 has 16 residues. V shed 0 bases and J 10 bases; nucleotides not matched to a gene: 9. Germline CDR1 is SGHVS and CDR2 is FQNEAQ. The CDR3 here is CASSLAPASGGLEQFF. The CDR3 nucleotides read TGTGCCAGCAGCTTAGCTCCGGCTAGCGGGGGCCTCGAGCAGTTCTTC.

A few counts support this clonotype. The J gene is TRBJ1-1, the V gene TRBV7-9; D not resolved. The CDR3 consists of 15 residues. V gave up 5 bases and J gave up 1 base, with 14 bases separating them. Per germline, CDR1 SEHNR and CDR2 FQNEAQ (reference sequence). CDR3 coding DNA: TGTGCCAGCAGCAGAACAAGCCACGGGAACACTGAAGCTTTCTTT. It is translated as CASSRTSHGNTEAFF.

This clonotype showed up many times. The chain links TRBV5-6 to TRBJ2-1; 12 nucleotides agree with TRBD2. V shed 4 bases, J shed 9 bases, and the junction held 8 bases outside the gene matches. This CDR3 is built from 15 residues. Germline V gene data show CDR1 as SGHDT and CDR2 as YYEEEE. CDR3 amino acids: CASSKTSGGYGEQFF. The CDR3 nucleotides read TGTGCCAGCAGCAAGACTAGCGGGGGATACGGTGAGCAGTTCTTC. Supplemented by reference TRBV5-6 and TRBJ2-1, the full variable domain reads DAGVTQSPTHLIKTRGQQVTLRCSPKSGHDTVSWYQQALGQGPQFIFQYYEEEERQRGNFPDRFSGHQFPNYSSELNVNALLLGDSALYLCASSKTSGGYGEQFFGPGTRLTVL.